This T cell receptor (beta chain) was retrieved from a study of cytomegalovirus exposure and HLA in healthy donors. A remark on this clone: The antigen remains unidentified.

13 Jbeta primers and 60 Vbeta primers were used for the PCR. Assay used: immunoSEQ multiplex PCR; TCRdb lists only in-frame clones, some missing. This table has 280,000 or so clones, approximately 90% appearing once. Study observations and caveats: Presence/absence results assume similar sequencing depth per donor, which may not hold. Later on, an analysis tied 15,000 to 20,000 TCR beta sequences to HLA alleles at 0.05 false discovery rate. Rates of TCR association differed by HLA locus in a later analysis, with DRB1 highest and HLA-C lowest. Earlier results showed most TCR beta V segments being productive about 87% or about 30% of the time.

The material sequenced was PBMCs. This clonotype was obtained from a woman aged 18-29 years in good health and CMV-seronegative.

CDR3 sequence reads: CASSYQRGGIVQFF. The CDR3, as DNA: TGTGCCAGCAGCTACCAGCGGGGGGGTATTGTGCAGTTCTTC. This chain links TRBV5-6 with TRBJ2-1; 10 nucleotides match TRBD2. The CDR3 runs 14 residues. Germline V lookup: CDR1 SGHDT, CDR2 YYEEEE. V lost 3 bases to trimming and J lost 12 bases; unmatched junction nucleotides: 9.